Below, 13 T cell receptor beta chains from the same sample are listed, as sequenced in a study of T cell changes during pregnancy in multiple sclerosis. Here immunoSEQ multiplex PCR was the method, and the copy in TCRdb shows in-frame clones only, minus some. The table shows around 49,000 clones, with roughly 91% occurring only once. Sequences were derived from CD4+ T cells from peripheral blood mononuclear cells, sampled after pregnancy. The receptors shown here come from a female donor in good health, enrolled as a control in a pregnancy study.

The rearrangement uses TRBV14 and TRBJ2-3; possible D gene TRBD2, 6 bases. Trimming cost V 1 base and J 10 bases, with 15 bases left between them. The CDR3 extends over 14 amino acids. Germline V gives CDR1 SGHDN, CDR2 FVKESK. CDR3 protein: CASSQGLMEGPQYF. CDR3 nucleotide sequence: TGTGCCAGCAGCCAAGGCCTGATGGAGGGGCCGCAGTATTTT. The full variable domain, with the rest looked up from reference TRBV14 and TRBJ2-3, is EAGVTQFPSHSVIEKGQTVTLRCDPISGHDNLYWYRRVMGKEIKFLLHFVKESKQDESGMPNNRFLAERTGGTYSTLKVQPAELEDSGVYFCASSQGLMEGPQYFGPGTRLTVL.

This chain uses TRBV18 with TRBJ2-5, with 7 bases that match TRBD2. V lost 3 bases to trimming and J lost 4 bases; unmatched junction nucleotides: 5. In germline, CDR1 is KGHSH, CDR2 LQKENI. The CDR3 has 14 amino acids. CDR3 residues: CASSPQREAETQYF. The CDR3, as DNA: TGTGCCAGCTCACCGCAACGGGAGGCAGAGACCCAGTACTTC.

This sequence joins TRBV5-5 and TRBJ1-3, with D uncertain. The CDR3 runs 15 residues. V was cut by 1 base and J by 0 bases, with 8 bases left in between. The germline gives CDR1 SGHKS, CDR2 YYEKEE (reference sequence). In nucleotides, the CDR3 is TGTGCCAGCAGCTTGCATACTAGCTCTGGAAACACCATATATTTT. Its protein product is CASSLHTSSGNTIYF.

The chain is built from TRBV29-1 and TRBJ2-1, with TRBD2 matching 9 bases. This CDR3 is built from 15 residues. V was pared by 5 bases and J by 4 bases, with 9 bases of the junction left unmatched. Germline assignment: CDR1 SQVTM and CDR2 ANQGSEA. The chain's CDR3 is CSVTVASGAYNEQFF. The CDR3 DNA reads TGCAGCGTTACCGTAGCTAGCGGGGCGTACAATGAGCAGTTCTTC.

This clone was seen a handful of times. This chain joins TRBV28 and TRBJ2-7; 7 nucleotides agree with TRBD2. V was pared by 7 bases and J by 3 bases, with 3 bases of the junction left unmatched. Germline-derived CDR1 and CDR2 are MDHEN and SYDVKM. This CDR3 spans 12 amino acids. CDR3 in amino acids: CASKTSYYEQYF. The CDR3 DNA reads TGTGCCAGCAAGACTAGCTACTACGAGCAGTACTTC.

The chain is built from TRBV30 and TRBJ2-7, with 8 bases that match TRBD2. V shed 3 bases and J 0 bases; nucleotides not matched to a gene: 10. The CDR3 consists of 16 residues. CDR1 is GTSNPN and CDR2 is SVGIG in the germline V gene (reference sequence). The CDR3 DNA reads TGTGCCTGGAGGTTGGGGGAGCGGGGGACCTCCTACGAGCAGTACTTC. It codes for CAWRLGERGTSYEQYF.

The chain is built from TRBV7-2 and TRBJ2-7, with D tentatively TRBD1 (5 bases). This CDR3 has 14 amino acids. The ends were cut back, 3 bases at V and 4 bases at J, with 13 bases in the middle. Germline CDR1 is SGHTA and CDR2 is FQGNSA. The CDR3 region has the DNA TGTGCCAGCAGCTTGGGGCTAATGATTTACGAGCAGTACTTC. It yields the protein CASSLGLMIYEQYF.

The rearrangement links TRBV25-1 to TRBJ1-2, with 12 nucleotides matching TRBD1. CDR1 and CDR2 (germline): MGHDK, SYGVNS. This CDR3 has 16 residues. Germline trimming cut 5 bases from V and 4 bases from J; bases unmatched to any gene: 8. CDR3 nucleotide sequence: TGTGCCAGCAGTACAGCCGGGACAGGGGGCTCCTATGGCTACACCTTC. It specifies CASSTAGTGGSYGYTF.

This clone was recorded once. The chain couples TRBV27 to TRBJ1-4; tentatively, D is TRBD1 (6 bases). This CDR3 region has 16 residues. Germline CDR1 MNHEY, CDR2 SMNVEV (reference sequence). V lost 5 bases and J 10 bases, leaving 23 bases between the germline ends. CDR3 bases: TGTGCCAGCAGTGGGGGCCGTGGAGTACGGTCGGGAAAACTGTTTTTT. Translated: CASSGGRGVRSGKLFF.

This clone was picked up one time. This rearrangement joins TRBV19 to TRBJ2-1; TRBD1 matches 8 bases. Germline V CDR1 and CDR2: LNHDA, SQIVND (reference sequence). Germline trimming cut 5 bases from V and 0 bases from J; bases unmatched to any gene: 3. There are 15 residues in the CDR3. The CDR3 protein is CASSADRGSYNEQFF. The DNA for the CDR3 is TGTGCCAGTAGTGCAGACAGGGGCTCCTACAATGAGCAGTTCTTC.

The genes are TRBV7-9 and TRBJ2-2; 10 bases map to TRBD1. Per germline, CDR1 SEHNR and CDR2 FQNEAQ (reference sequence). V lost 3 bases to trimming and J lost 3 bases; unmatched junction nucleotides: 7. CDR3 length equals 17 residues. The CDR3 sequence: CASSLPTGGIDTGELFF. CDR3 sequence (DNA): TGTGCCAGCAGCTTGCCGACAGGGGGCATCGACACCGGGGAGCTGTTTTTT.

The chain employs TRBV7-8 and TRBJ1-5, with D possibly being TRBD1 (6 bases). Trimming stripped 0 bases from V and 0 bases from J, with 15 bases between. This CDR3 region has 18 residues. The germline V gene has CDR1 SGHVS and CDR2 FQNEAQ. In DNA, the CDR3 is TGTGCCAGCAGCTTAGCGGTGGCGGGGGCCACTAGCAATCAGCCCCAGCATTTT. Translating gives CASSLAVAGATSNQPQHF.

Turning to this clone: Additional DNA sequences in this sample encode the identical CDR3. This sequence joins TRBV27 and TRBJ2-7; D not resolved. Trimming took off 4 bases at V and 4 bases at J, with 5 bases between the two ends. CDR3 size: 11 residues. Germline CDR1 reads MNHEY; CDR2 reads SMNVEV (reference sequence). Here the CDR3 DNA reads TGTGCCAGCAGTTCCCTTTACGAGCAGTACTTC. Its protein is CASSSLYEQYF.